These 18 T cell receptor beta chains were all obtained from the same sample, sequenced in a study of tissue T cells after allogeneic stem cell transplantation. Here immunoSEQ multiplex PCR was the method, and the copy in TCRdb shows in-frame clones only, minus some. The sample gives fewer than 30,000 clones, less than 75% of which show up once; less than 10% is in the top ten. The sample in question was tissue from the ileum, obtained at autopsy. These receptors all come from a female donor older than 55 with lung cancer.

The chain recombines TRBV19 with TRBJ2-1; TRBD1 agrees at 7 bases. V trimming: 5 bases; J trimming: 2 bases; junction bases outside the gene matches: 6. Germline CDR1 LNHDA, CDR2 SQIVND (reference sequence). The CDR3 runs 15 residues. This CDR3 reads CASSRDSNPYNEQFF. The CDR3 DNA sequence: TGTGCCAGTAGTCGGGACAGCAATCCCTACAATGAGCAGTTCTTC.

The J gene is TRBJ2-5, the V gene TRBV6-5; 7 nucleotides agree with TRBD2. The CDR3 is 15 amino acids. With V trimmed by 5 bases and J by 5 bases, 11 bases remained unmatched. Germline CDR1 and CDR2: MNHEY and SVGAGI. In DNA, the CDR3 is TGTGCCAGCAGTCCCCCGGGCAGGGAGGGGGAGACCCAGTACTTC. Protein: CASSPPGREGETQYF.

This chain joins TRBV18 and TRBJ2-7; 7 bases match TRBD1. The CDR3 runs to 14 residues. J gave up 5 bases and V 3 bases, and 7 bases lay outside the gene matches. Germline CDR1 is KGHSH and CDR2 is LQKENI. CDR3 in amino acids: CASSPRQGGDEQYF. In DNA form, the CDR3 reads TGTGCCAGCTCACCGAGACAGGGCGGCGACGAGCAGTACTTC. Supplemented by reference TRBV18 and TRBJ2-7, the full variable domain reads NAGVMQNPRHLVRRRGQEARLRCSPMKGHSHVYWYRQLPEEGLKFMVYLQKENIIDESGMPKERFSAEFPKEGPSILRIQQVVRGDSAAYFCASSPRQGGDEQYFGPGTRLTVT.

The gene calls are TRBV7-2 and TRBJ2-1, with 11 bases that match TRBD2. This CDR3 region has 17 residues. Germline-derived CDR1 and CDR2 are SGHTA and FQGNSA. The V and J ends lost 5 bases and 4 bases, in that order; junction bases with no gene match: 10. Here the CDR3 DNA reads TGTGCCAGCAGCGGCCTTTCTAGCGGGGGGCGGTACAATGAGCAGTTCTTC. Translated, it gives CASSGLSSGGRYNEQFF. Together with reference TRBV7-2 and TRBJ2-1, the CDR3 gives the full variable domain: GAGVSQSPSNKVTEKGKDVELRCDPISGHTALYWYRQSLGQGLEFLIYFQGNSAPDKSGLPSDRFSAERTGGSVSTLTIQRTQQEDSAVYLCASSGLSSGGRYNEQFFGPGTRLTVL.

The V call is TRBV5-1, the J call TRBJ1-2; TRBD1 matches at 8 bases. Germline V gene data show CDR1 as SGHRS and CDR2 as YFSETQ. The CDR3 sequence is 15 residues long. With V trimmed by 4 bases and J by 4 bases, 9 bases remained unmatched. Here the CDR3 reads CASSDSGQGSYGYTF. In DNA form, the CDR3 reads TGCGCCAGCAGCGACTCTGGACAGGGTAGCTATGGCTACACCTTC.

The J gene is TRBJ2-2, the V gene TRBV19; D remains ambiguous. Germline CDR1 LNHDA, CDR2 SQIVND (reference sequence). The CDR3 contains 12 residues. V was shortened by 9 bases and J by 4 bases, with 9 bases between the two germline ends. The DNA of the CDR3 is TGTGCCAGCCATCGGACCACCGGGGAGCTGTTTTTT. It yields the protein CASHRTTGELFF.

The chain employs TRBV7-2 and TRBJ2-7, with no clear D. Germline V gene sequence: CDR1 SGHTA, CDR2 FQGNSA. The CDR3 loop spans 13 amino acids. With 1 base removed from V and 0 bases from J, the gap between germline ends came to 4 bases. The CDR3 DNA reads TGTGCCAGCAGCTTAGGGGCCTCCTACGAGCAGTACTTC. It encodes CASSLGASYEQYF.

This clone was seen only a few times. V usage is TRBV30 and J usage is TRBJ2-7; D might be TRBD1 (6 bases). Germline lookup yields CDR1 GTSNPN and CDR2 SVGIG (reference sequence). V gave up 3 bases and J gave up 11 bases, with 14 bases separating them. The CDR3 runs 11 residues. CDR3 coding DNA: TGTGCCTGGAGGGTCGGGGACAAAAAGTACTTC. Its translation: CAWRVGDKKYF.

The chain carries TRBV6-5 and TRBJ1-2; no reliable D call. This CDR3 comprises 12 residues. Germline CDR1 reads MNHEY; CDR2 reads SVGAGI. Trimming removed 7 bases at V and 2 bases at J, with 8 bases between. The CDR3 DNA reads TGTGCCAGCACAGGTGGGAACTATGGCTACACCTTC. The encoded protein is CASTGGNYGYTF.

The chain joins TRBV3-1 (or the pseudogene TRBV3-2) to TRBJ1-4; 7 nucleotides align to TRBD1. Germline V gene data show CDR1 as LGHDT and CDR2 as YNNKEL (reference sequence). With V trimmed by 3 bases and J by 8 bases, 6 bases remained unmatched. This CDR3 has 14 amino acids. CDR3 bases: TGTGCCAGCAGCCAGACAGGGAGGAGGGAAAAACTGTTTTTT. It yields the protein CASSQTGRREKLFF.

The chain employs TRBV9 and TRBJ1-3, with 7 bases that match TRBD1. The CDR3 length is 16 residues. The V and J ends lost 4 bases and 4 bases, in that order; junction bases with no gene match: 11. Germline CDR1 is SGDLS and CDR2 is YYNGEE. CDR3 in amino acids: CASSMTGLDGGNTIYF. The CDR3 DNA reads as TGTGCCAGCAGCATGACAGGGTTGGATGGGGGAAACACCATATATTTT.

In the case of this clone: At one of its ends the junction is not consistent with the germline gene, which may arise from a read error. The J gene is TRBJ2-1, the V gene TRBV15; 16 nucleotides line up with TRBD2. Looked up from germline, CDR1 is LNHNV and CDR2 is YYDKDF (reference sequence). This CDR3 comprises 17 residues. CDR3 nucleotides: TGTGCCACCAGCAGAGTATTTACCGGGACTAGCGGGGGGGCCGGGCTCTTC. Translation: CATSRVFTGTSGGAGLF.

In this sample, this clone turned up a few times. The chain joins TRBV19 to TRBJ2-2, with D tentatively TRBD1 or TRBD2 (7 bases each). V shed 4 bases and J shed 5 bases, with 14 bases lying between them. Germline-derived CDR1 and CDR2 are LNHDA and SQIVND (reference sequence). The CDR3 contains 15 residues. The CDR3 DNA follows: TGTGCCAGTAGTAACTACAGGGGAGGGACCGGGGAGCTGTTTTTT. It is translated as CASSNYRGGTGELFF.

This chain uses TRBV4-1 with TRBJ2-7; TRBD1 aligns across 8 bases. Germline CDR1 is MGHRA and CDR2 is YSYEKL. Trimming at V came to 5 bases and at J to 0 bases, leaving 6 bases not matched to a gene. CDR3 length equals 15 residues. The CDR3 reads CASSFAGQASYEQYF. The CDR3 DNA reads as TGCGCCAGCAGCTTTGCGGGACAGGCCTCCTACGAGCAGTACTTC.

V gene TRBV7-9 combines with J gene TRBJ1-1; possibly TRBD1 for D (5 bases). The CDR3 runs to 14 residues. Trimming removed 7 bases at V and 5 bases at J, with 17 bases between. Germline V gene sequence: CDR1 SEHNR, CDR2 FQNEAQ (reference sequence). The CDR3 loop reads CASTLAGPRTEAFF. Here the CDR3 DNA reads TGTGCCAGCACCCTAGCGGGGCCAAGAACTGAAGCTTTCTTT.

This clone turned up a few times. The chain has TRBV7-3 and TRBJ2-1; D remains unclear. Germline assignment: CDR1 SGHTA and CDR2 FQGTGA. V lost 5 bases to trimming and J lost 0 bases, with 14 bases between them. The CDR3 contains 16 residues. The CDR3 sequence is CASSPDILSSYNEQFF. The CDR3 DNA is TGTGCCAGCAGCCCAGATATCCTGAGCTCCTACAATGAGCAGTTCTTC.

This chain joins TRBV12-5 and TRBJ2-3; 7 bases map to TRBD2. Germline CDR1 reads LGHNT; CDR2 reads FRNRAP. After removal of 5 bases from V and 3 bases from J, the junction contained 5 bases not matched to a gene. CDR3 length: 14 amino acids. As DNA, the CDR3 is TGTGCTAGTGGTCCCGGGGGGACGACAGATACGCAGTATTTT. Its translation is CASGPGGTTDTQYF.

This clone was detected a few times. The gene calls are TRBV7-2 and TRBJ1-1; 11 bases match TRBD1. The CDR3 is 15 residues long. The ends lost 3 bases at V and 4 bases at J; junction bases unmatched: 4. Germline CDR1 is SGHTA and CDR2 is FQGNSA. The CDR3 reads CASSLSGTGGTEAFF. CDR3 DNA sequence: TGTGCCAGCAGCTTGTCCGGGACAGGGGGCACTGAAGCTTTCTTT.